This note documents a single T cell receptor (beta chain) sequence. Original methodology: By means of reference gene primer amplification, nucleated cell counts were estimated. The repertoire was sequenced with immunoSEQ multiplex PCR; TCRdb's copy has only in-frame clones and lacks some. The D gene and trimming were derived from the DNA, and the V and J assignments and clone size from that table. The sample includes around 31,000 clones, more than 80% of them seen just once. The data were taken from a study of blood T cell repertoires in COVID-19. Study context: Material from acute and convalescent COVID-19 was sourced from the United States, Italy and Spain. Sources were T cells, B-cell-depleted T cells, or PBMCs; the material itself was cDNA or gDNA.

Trimming cost V 6 bases and J 5 bases; bases outside gene matches: 7. CDR1 is KGHSH, CDR2 LQKENI, per germline. The CDR3 spans 16 residues. The rearrangement links TRBV18 to TRBJ2-3; 14 bases agree with TRBD2. The source is an elderly man with acute or convalescent COVID-19. The source material was peripheral blood. In nucleotides, the CDR3 is TGTGCCAGCTCGCCGACTAGCGGGGGGGCAAAAGATACGCAGTATTTT. This gives the protein CASSPTSGGAKDTQYF. The full variable domain, rest sourced from reference TRBV18 and TRBJ2-3, is NAGVMQNPRHLVRRRGQEARLRCSPMKGHSHVYWYRQLPEEGLKFMVYLQKENIIDESGMPKERFSAEFPKEGPSILRIQQVVRGDSAAYFCASSPTSGGAKDTQYFGPGTRLTVL.